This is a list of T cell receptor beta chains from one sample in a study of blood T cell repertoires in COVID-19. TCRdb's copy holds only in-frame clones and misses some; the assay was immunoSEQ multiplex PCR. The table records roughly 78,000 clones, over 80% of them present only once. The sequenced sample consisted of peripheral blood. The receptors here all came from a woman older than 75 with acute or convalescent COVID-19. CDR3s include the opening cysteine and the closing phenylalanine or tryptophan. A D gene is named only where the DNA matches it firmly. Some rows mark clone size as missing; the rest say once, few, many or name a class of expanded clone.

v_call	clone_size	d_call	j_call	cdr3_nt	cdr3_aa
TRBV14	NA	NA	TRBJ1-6	TGTGCCAGCAGCCAAGACCCGCGGGACGCGAGCTCCTATAATTCACCCCTCCACTTT	CASSQDPRDASSYNSPLHF
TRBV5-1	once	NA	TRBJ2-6	TGCGCCAGCAGCTCGACGGGACTCTCTGGGGCCAACGTCCTGACTTTC	CASSSTGLSGANVLTF
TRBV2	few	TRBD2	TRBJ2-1	TGTGCCAGCAGGAGGACTAGCGGGAACAACAATGAGCAGTTCTTC	CASRRTSGNNNEQFF
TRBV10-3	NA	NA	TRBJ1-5	TGTGCCATCAGCCCCACGGGGGGAGGCAGCAATCAGCCCCAGCATTTT	CAISPTGGGSNQPQHF
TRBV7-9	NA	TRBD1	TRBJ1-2	TGTGCCAGCAGCCAGGGGGGCCTAGATGGCTACACCTTC	CASSQGGLDGYTF
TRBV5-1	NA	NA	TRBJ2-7	TGCGCCAGCAGCCCGGGGGAGAGCTACGAGCAGTACTTC	CASSPGESYEQYF
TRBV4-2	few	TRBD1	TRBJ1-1	TGTGCCAGCAGCCAAGGGGGACAGGGGATGAACACTGAAGCTTTCTTT	CASSQGGQGMNTEAFF
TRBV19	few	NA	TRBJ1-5	TGTGCCAGTAGTCAGAACCGGGACTTGGCCCAGCATTTT	CASSQNRDLAQHF
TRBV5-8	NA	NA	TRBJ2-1	TGTGCCACCGAGACAGGTCGCTCCTACAATGAGCAGTTCTTC	CATETGRSYNEQFF
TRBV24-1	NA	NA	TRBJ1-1	TGTGCCACCAGCGGACTGACGAACACTGAAGCTTTCTTT	CATSGLTNTEAFF
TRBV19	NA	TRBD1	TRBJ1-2	TGTGCCAGTAGTACCCGACAGGGGAACTATGGCTACACCTTC	CASSTRQGNYGYTF
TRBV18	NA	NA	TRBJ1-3	TGTGCCAGCTCACCCACAGGCAGGGCTGGAAACACCATATATTTT	CASSPTGRAGNTIYF
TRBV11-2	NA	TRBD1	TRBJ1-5	TGTGCCAGCAGCTTAGTGGGGACAGGGCAGGAGCCCCAGCATTTT	CASSLVGTGQEPQHF
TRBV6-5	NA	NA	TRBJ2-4	TGTGCCAGCACCAGTTGGGGGGACATTCAGTACTTC	CASTSWGDIQYF
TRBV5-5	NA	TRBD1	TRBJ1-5	TGTGCCAGCAGTTTGAGGGGACAGCAAAATCAGCCCCAGCATTTT	CASSLRGQQNQPQHF
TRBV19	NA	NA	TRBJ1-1	TGTGCCCTGCTGGGGGGGGGCGCTGAAGCTTTCTTT	CALLGGGAEAFF
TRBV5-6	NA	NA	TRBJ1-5	TGTGCCAGCAGCTTAACGGCAGGGCCCCAGCATTTT	CASSLTAGPQHF
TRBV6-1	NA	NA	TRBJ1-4	TGTGCCAGCAGTGAAATCCCCGGAGGCCCTGAAAAACTGTTTTTT	CASSEIPGGPEKLFF
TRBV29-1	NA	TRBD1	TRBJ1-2	TGCAGCGTTGAAGCTGTAGGACAGGCCGACTATGGCTACACCTTC	CSVEAVGQADYGYTF
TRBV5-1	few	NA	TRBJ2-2	TGCGCCAGCAGCGAGACTGTGGCCACCGGGGAGCTGTTTTTT	CASSETVATGELFF
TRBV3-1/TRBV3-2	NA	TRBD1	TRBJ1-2	TGTGCCAGCAGCCCGGGACAGGATAACTATGGCTACACCTTC	CASSPGQDNYGYTF
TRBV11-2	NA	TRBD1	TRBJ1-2	TGTGCCAGCAGCTTAGGGGACAGCCTATATGGCTACACCTTC	CASSLGDSLYGYTF
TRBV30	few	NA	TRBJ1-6	TGTGCCTGGAGTGTAATCGGTTTCCCCTTGAGCTCCTATAATTCACCCCTCCACTTT	CAWSVIGFPLSSYNSPLHF
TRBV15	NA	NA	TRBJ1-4	TGTGCCACCAGCAGGCAAGCCGCAACTAATGAAAAACTGTTTTTT	CATSRQAATNEKLFF
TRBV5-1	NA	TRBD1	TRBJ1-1	TGCGCCAGCAGCTTGGTGAGGGACAGGGCTCTACCGAACACTGAAGCTTTCTTT	CASSLVRDRALPNTEAFF
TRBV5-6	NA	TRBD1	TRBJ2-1	TGTGCCAGCAGTCAAACCGGGACAGGTTACAATGAGCAGTTCTTC	CASSQTGTGYNEQFF
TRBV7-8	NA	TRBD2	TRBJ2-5	TGTGCCAGCAGCTCGGGGCGGACTAGCGGGAGACAAGAGACCCAGTACTTC	CASSSGRTSGRQETQYF
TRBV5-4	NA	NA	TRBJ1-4	TGTGCCAGCAGCCCCCGGGACTCTGCAACTAATGAAAAACTGTTTTTT	CASSPRDSATNEKLFF
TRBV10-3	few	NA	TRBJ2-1	TGTGCCATCAGTGAGACCGGGAGCCCGGGGGAGTTCTTC	CAISETGSPGEFF
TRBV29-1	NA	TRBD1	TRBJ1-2	TGCAGCGCCGTTCGTGCGACAGGGGGCCGTGGCTACACCTTC	CSAVRATGGRGYTF
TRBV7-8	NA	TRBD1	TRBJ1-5	TGTGCCAGCAGCCACGGCTCAGGGGGACCATCGCCCCAGCATTTT	CASSHGSGGPSPQHF
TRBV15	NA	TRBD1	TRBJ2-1	TGTGCCACCAGCACATATGGACAGGTAATGGTCAATGAGCAGTTCTTC	CATSTYGQVMVNEQFF
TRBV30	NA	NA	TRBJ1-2	TGTGCCTGGACATCAACGGGTAGCGACTATGGCTACACCTTC	CAWTSTGSDYGYTF
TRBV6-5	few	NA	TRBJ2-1	TGTGCCAGCATCGGCGGCAGGGGTGGGGATGAGCAGTTCTTC	CASIGGRGGDEQFF
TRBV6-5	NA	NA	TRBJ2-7	TGTGCCAGCAGACTAGGGTGGGAACCCGAGCAGTACTTC	CASRLGWEPEQYF
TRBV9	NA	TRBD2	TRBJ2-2	TGTGCCAGCCGACTAACTAGCGGGAACACCGGGGAGCTGTTTTTT	CASRLTSGNTGELFF
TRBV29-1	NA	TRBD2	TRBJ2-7	TGCAGCGCCGCCTTGGGTACGGGGGGGCCCAGCTCCTACGAGCAGTACTTC	CSAALGTGGPSSYEQYF
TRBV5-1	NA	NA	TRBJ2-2	TGCGCCAGCAGCTTTACATCGGGGGCCGGGGAGCTGTTTTTT	CASSFTSGAGELFF
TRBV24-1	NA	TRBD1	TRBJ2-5	TGTGCCACCAGCGATCCAGGGGGCGAGACCCAGTACTTC	CATSDPGGETQYF
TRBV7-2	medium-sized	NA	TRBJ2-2	TGTGCCAGCAGCTCCTTTCCGGGTATGAACACCGGGGAGCTGTTTTTT	CASSSFPGMNTGELFF
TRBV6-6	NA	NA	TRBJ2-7	TGTGCCAGCAGAGCCGGGGATCCCTTGTACGAGCAGTACTTC	CASRAGDPLYEQYF
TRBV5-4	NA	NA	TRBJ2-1	TGTGCCAGCAGCTTGGGACAGAAGAACTACAATGAGCAGTTCTTC	CASSLGQKNYNEQFF
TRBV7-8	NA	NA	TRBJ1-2	TGTGCCAGCAGTCCCCCTGGGGCGACTCGGGGCTACACCTTC	CASSPPGATRGYTF
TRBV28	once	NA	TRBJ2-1	TGTGCCAGCAGTTTTCGAGATGAGCAGTTCTTC	CASSFRDEQFF
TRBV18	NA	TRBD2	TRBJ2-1	TGTGCCAGCTCAGTGGCGGGGGGACCAAATGAGCAGTTCTTC	CASSVAGGPNEQFF